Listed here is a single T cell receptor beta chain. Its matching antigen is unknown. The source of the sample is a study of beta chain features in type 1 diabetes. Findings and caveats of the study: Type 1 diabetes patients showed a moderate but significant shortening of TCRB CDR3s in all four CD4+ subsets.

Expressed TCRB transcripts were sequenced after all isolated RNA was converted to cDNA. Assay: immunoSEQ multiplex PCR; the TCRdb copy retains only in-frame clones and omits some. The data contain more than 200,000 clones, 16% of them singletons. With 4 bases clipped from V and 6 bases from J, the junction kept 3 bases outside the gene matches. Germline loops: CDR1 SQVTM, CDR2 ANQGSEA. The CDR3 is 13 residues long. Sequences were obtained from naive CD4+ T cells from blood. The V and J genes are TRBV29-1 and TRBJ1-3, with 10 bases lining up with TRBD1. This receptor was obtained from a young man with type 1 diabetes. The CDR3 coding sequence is TGCAGCGTTGCAGGGACAGGGGAAAACACCATATATTTT. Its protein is CSVAGTGENTIYF.